This paragraph reports one T cell receptor (beta chain). Its antigen remains unidentified. Per-base quality was not reported, and no clone a single base away is much larger than it. This sample stems from a study of cytomegalovirus exposure and HLA in healthy donors (dated by TCRdb to 2017 to 2019). Some background on the complete study: An earlier analysis of about 530 of the donors reported under 300 Gb of sequence data and 90 million to 120 million unique TCR beta sequences obtained from about 180 million T cells. About 280 gigabases of sequencing data and about 92 million unique TCR sequences made up an early release that covered fewer than 650 HLA-typed donors. Among the roughly 390 genotyped donors, 75% to 90% belonged to the genetic ancestry cluster associated with self-reported Caucasian donors. The study aimed to test whether cataloging public T cell receptors could reveal signatures of past pathogen exposure. The T cell repertoires of 700 or so subjects were profiled by immunosequencing and related to cytomegalovirus serostatus. Along with the roughly 670-subject first cohort, a separate validation cohort of 120 different subjects was used. The study combined high-throughput TCR immunosequencing, statistical association of individual TCRs with disease status, and machine learning to predict cytomegalovirus infection status. To study patterns of TCR occurrence, a later analysis re-analyzed previously published TCR beta repertoires from hundreds of donors and added high-resolution HLA genotyping. Rather than drawing on any new phenotypic data, the later analysis identified candidate immune exposures from TCR beta sequences and the way those sequences occurred across donors. An earlier analysis of 587 of the donors used high-throughput TCR beta sequencing to judge whether each TCR beta V gene segment behaved as functional or pseudogenic. Donor age, sex, ethnicity and CMV serostatus were compiled together with the repertoire data. In a later genetic analysis, genome-wide SNP genotypes for 398 of the 666 donors were used, and that subset was treated as a discovery cohort. Every discovery cohort repertoire had been produced on one sequencing platform. HLA typing covered class I and class II loci at four-digit resolution. The number of donors typed differed by locus, with roughly 620-630 for A, B, C, DRB1 and DQB1, 522 for DQA1, under 610 for DPA1, and roughly 450 for DPB1. Roughly 5 DR-DQ haplotypes were handled as single units for association and clustering, since linkage in the cohort was strong. On average, 235,054 unique TCR beta nucleotide sequences were sequenced per donor among 350 to 400 genotyped donors of the cohort, with roughly 18% of those sequences being non-productive.

The CDR3 measures 12 amino acids from cysteine to phenylalanine. The CDR3 DNA has 36 bases and is translated from base 1. Per the germline V gene, SQVTM is the CDR1 and ANQGSEA is the CDR2. The trim is 3 bases for V and 7 bases for J, with a gap of 13 bases between the germline ends. The cohort was made up of roughly 670 healthy bone marrow donors. At the time of sampling, all cohort members were nominally healthy, though unrecorded immune exposures were likely present. The donor was CMV seropositive and belonged to the group of about 290 seropositive cohort members. Every donor gave a peripheral blood sample, and the peripheral blood mononuclear cells from that sample were used for TCR beta sequencing. The Qiagen DNeasy Blood Extraction Kit was used to extract genomic DNA from the blood cell samples. What the study reported, not specific to this receptor: Compared with the roughly 700-donor mean, donors in an Asian-associated ancestry cluster had fewer N-insertions in productive TCRs, according to a later genetic analysis. The sequencing pipeline was judged likely to have produced a cluster of highly shared sequence variants as a technical artifact. Because HLA typing was unavailable for some donors at each locus, only the typed subset was used in association tests. Some IMGT-functional V segments, including TRBV6-2 and TRBV6-3, could not be distinguished by the 87-base-pair reads and were therefore excluded. In a later analysis, HLA-associated TCR beta chains were found to be more clonally expanded and to have lower generation probabilities than equally common non-associated chains. When HLA alleles, especially DR and DQ, strongly co-occurred, TCR associations were difficult to assign to individual alleles. Most CMV-associated TCR beta chains appeared to be HLA-restricted in a later analysis, and the HLA associations seemed to be driven largely by CMV exposure. Correlated functional status among segregating V segments might reflect linkage disequilibrium, but an unknown experimental factor could not be ruled out. The classifier was reported to diagnose cytomegalovirus status with high specificity and sensitivity in both the original cohort and the validation cohort. A further reported finding was that TCR beta sequences accurately predicted the HLA-A and HLA-B alleles for most subjects in the first cohort. This cohort had only TCR beta chains sequenced, and the lack of alpha or paired-chain data limited which features could be detected. A total of fewer than 200 TCR beta chains were listed by the study as associated with cytomegalovirus. In a later analysis, the rate of TCR association differed among HLA loci, with DRB1 alleles having the most associated TCRs and HLA-C alleles having the fewest. According to a later analysis, parvovirus B19, influenza, CMV and Epstein-Barr virus appeared linked to several top co-occurrence clusters. Broadly in line with IMGT annotations, most TCR beta V segments showed up in productive rearrangements about 87% or about 30% of the time in an earlier analysis of approximately 640 of the donors. Three of the identified cytomegalovirus-associated TCR beta chains were confirmed in vitro to be specific for cytomegalovirus antigens. An association between a missense DCLRE1C variant and V-gene and J-gene trimming of TCR beta chains was found in a later genetic analysis and replicated in an independent cohort. The presence/absence analyses assumed that sequencing depth was roughly uniform across donors, and that assumption may not be true. According to the authors, the approach could potentially be generalized to other disease states and immunological phenotypes. Across donors, most TCR sequences were observed very rarely, whereas some public TCRs were present in many individuals. The earlier analysis of about 600 of the donors excluded 15 to 20 rarely observed V segments, including chromosome 9 orphons, because counts were too low. For the cohort, immune exposure information was limited to CMV serostatus. Specific HLA alleles were associated with 15,000 to 20,000 TCR beta sequences at a false discovery rate of 0.05 in a later analysis.

Library method: the immunoSEQ multiplex PCR assay. For the multiplex PCR, a mixture combining 60 forward primers for TCR Vbeta segments and 13 reverse primers for TCR Jbeta segments was used. A multiplex PCR assay on genomic DNA amplified the CDR3 region of rearranged TCR beta genes. On the Illumina HiSeq System, the amplified TCR beta libraries were sequenced as 87-base-pair reads. The study's processing was this. Across the 670 or so repertoires, a later analysis counted around 80 million unique TCR beta chains, roughly 11 million of which were shared by at least two donors. A nearest-neighbor algorithm error-corrected the raw reads and collapsed the reads into unique sequences, merging closely related sequences to remove PCR and sequencing errors. Alignment of CDR3 sequences to IMGT reference sequences was used to assign V, D and J gene segments. For a sequence to be retained, a match of at least six nucleotides to both a V gene segment and a J gene segment was required. Rearrangements were classified as productive when the CDR3 lacked stop codons and remained in frame with V and J, and all other rearrangements were classified as non-productive. Following IMGT convention, CDR3 was defined as the stretch from the second conserved V-encoded cysteine to the conserved J-encoded phenylalanine. The earlier analysis of about 530 of the donors excluded any sequence lacking an unambiguous match to a single V gene segment. An earlier analysis of about 600 of the donors called V segments functional above 56.7% productive rearrangements and segregating when the between-donor standard deviation exceeded 5%. To diagnose cytomegalovirus status from the catalog of TCR beta chain sequences, a statistical classification framework was built. In a later analysis, TCR nucleotide sequences were compared against IMGT/GENE-DB human TR gene sequences so that V and J genes could be assigned. The TCRdist pipeline was used in a later analysis to assign CDR3 sequences and most-parsimonious VDJ recombination scenarios. A later analysis defined each TCR beta chain by its CDR3 amino acid sequence plus V-gene family, and excluded reads lacking a unique V-gene family. To address suspected cross-contamination and a sequencing artifact, a later analysis removed approximately 590 highly shared, low-generation-probability nucleotide sequences. For each public chain, a later analysis derived a clonal expansion index from normalized ranks of inferred template counts within each repertoire. In a later analysis, generation probabilities were computed using a VDJ recombination model fitted to out-of-frame rearrangements, and the results were checked against IGoR. In a later analysis, hypergeometric tests were used to score TCR-TCR, TCR-HLA and TCR-CMV co-occurrence, with a repertoire-size bias correction applied to TCR pairs. To estimate false discovery rates, a later analysis permuted the HLA or CMV assignments 20 times. In a later analysis, co-occurring TCRs were grouped using DBSCAN, with TCRdist sequence similarity added in when clustering inside HLA-allele-positive subsets. Repertoires with fewer than 30,000 or more than 120,000 public chains were left out of co-occurrence clustering, as were five repertoires with anomalous nucleotide sharing. The table comes from immuneACCESS by way of TCRdb, which keeps in-frame sequences with V and J called. Part of the clones is missing from these tables; in studies checked, under half for an unresolved V gene and the rest for unknown reasons. That table supplies the V and J calls and clone size; D and trimming were determined from the DNA. This sample lists roughly 160,000 clones; 80% were detected once. Together, the top ten hold 1% of the sample.

The sequenced sample consisted of PBMCs. The sequence derives from a woman aged 45-65 years in good health and CMV-seropositive. The chain is encoded by TRBV29-1 joined to TRBJ2-7, with no D gene named confidently. The DNA sequence follows: TGCAGCGTTGAGGCGGTATACCAAGAGCAGTACTTC. Translated, this gives CSVEAVYQEQYF.